This record concerns one T cell receptor (beta chain) sequence. Produced via immunoSEQ multiplex PCR; TCRdb's table is partial and in-frame only. The table records fewer than 130,000 clones, 92% of them present only once. This sample is drawn from a study of T cell responses to AZD1222 COVID-19 vaccine. Per germline, CDR1 SGHRS and CDR2 YFSETQ. The trim removed 0 bases at V and 0 bases at J, leaving 6 bases unmatched. The CDR3 runs to 18 residues. The receptor was isolated from an adult in good health. The chain uses TRBV5-1 and TRBJ1-3; 10 bases fit TRBD1. The source was peripheral blood, collected on day 0 of AZD1222 vaccination. The CDR3 region is CASSLEGQGLSSGNTIYF. The CDR3 coding sequence is TGCGCCAGCAGCTTGGAGGGACAGGGGTTGAGCTCTGGAAACACCATATATTTT.